The clone carrying this T cell receptor beta chain has more than one count but fewer than ten. Its cognate antigen is unknown. This record belongs to a study of beta chain features in type 1 diabetes. Study results and limitations: Type 1 diabetes patients had moderately but significantly shorter TCRB CDR3s in all four CD4+ subsets.

This CDR3 contains 13 residues. Trimming removed 0 bases from V and 8 bases from J; junction bases left unmatched: 4. The V gene's germline CDR1 is SGHDT and CDR2 YYEEEE. A sort by CD45RO/CCR7/CD25/CD127/CD95/CD27 yielded CD4+ naive, central memory, regulatory and stem cell-like memory cells. The purity of all sorted populations exceeded 95%. Since all of the isolated RNA was reverse transcribed, expressed TCRB transcripts were what got sequenced. Sequencing was performed with immunoSEQ multiplex PCR; in TCRdb, only in-frame clones are kept and a portion is missing. The sample holds about 360,000 clones, around 12% seen once.

Material for sequencing was naive CD4+ T cells from blood. The chain recombines TRBV5-6 with TRBJ1-2; 7 bases match TRBD1. The clonotype was recovered from a man younger than 30 in good health. DNA for the CDR3: TGTGCCAGCAGCTTGGGAGGGGGCGAGGGCTACACCTTC. Translation gives CASSLGGGEGYTF.